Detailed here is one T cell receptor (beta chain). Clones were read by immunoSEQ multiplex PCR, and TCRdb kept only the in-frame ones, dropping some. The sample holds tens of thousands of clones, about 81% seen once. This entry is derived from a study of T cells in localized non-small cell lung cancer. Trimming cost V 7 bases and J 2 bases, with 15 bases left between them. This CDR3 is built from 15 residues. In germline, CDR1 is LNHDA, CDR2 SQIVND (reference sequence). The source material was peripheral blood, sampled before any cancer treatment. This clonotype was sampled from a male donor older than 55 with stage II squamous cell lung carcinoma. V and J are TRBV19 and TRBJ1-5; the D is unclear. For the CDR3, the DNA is TGTGCCAGTAACGGGGTTTATATGGGCAATCAGCCCCAGCATTTT. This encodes CASNGVYMGNQPQHF.